One and the same sample provided the 30 T cell receptor beta chains below, sequenced in a study of blood T cells in healthy people across ages. For the second PCR, which ran for 7 to 11 cycles, a sample-barcoded 5' primer and a J-beta primer mix were used. MiXCR was run by TCRdb on the 5' RACE reads, yielding one entry per CDR3 protein. In the table there are roughly 1.7 million distinct CDR3 sequences, 30% to 35% of which are singletons. Sequencing was carried out using blood. The receptors come from a woman in her 30s in good health.

This chain joins TRBV20-1 and TRBJ1-6; no definite D call. This CDR3 spans 11 amino acids. V lost 5 bases to trimming and J lost 10 bases, with 9 bases between them. Germline loops: CDR1 DFQATT, CDR2 SNEGSKA (reference sequence). CDR3 residues: CSAPVGSPLHF. The CDR3, as DNA: TGCAGTGCTCCTGTGGGATCACCCCTCCACTTT.

The chain combines TRBV5-1 with TRBJ2-3, with 9 positions matching TRBD1. The CDR3 runs 17 residues. After removal of 0 bases from V and 5 bases from J, the junction contained 10 bases not matched to a gene. CDR1 SGHRS and CDR2 YFSETQ come from the germline V gene. For the CDR3, the DNA is TGCGCCAGCAGCTTGGTTCTGACAGGGGGGGCGAGAGATACGCAGTATTTT. As protein: CASSLVLTGGARDTQYF.

The chain carries TRBV7-3 and TRBJ2-3; TRBD2 agrees at 7 bases. Germline V CDR1 and CDR2: SGHTA, FQGTGA. The CDR3 runs 14 residues. V shed 2 bases and J 5 bases; nucleotides not matched to a gene: 4. The CDR3 here is CASSLAGDLDTQYF. For the CDR3, the DNA is TGTGCCAGCAGCTTAGCGGGGGACTTAGATACGCAGTATTTT.

A note on this clonotype: Germline and junction disagree at one end, which may indicate a read error. This chain uses TRBV4-1 with TRBJ2-7; the match to TRBD2 covers 10 bases. The CDR3 runs 14 residues. The germline V gene has CDR1 MGHRA and CDR2 YSYEKL. CDR3 in amino acids: CASSQTGLASERYF. DNA of the CDR3: TGCGCCAGCAGCCAGACGGGACTAGCGAGCGAGCGGTACTTC.

The chain combines TRBV20-1 with TRBJ1-5; D is uncertain. Germline V gene lookup returns CDR1 DFQATT and CDR2 SNEGSKA (reference sequence). The CDR3 has 12 residues. Trimming stripped 5 bases from V and 4 bases from J, with 9 bases between. CDR3 DNA: TGCAGTGCTCGCCATGGGAATCAGCCCCAGCATTTT. Protein sequence: CSARHGNQPQHF.

This rearrangement joins TRBV28 to TRBJ2-6; 9 positions match TRBD1. The V and J ends lost 1 base and 2 bases, in that order; junction bases with no gene match: 3. Germline V gives CDR1 MDHEN, CDR2 SYDVKM. The CDR3 loop spans 17 amino acids. CDR3 in amino acids: CASSLFRDRAGANVLTF. In DNA, the CDR3 is TGTGCCAGCAGTTTATTCCGGGACAGGGCTGGGGCCAACGTCCTGACTTTC.

As to this clonotype: One junction end disagrees with the germline gene, perhaps due to a read error. This chain connects TRBV18 to TRBJ2-1; D is perhaps TRBD1 or TRBD2 (7 bases each). The CDR3 runs to 15 residues. Germline V gene data show CDR1 as KGHSH and CDR2 as LQKENI. DNA of the CDR3: TGTGCCAGCCCACCCCAGGGGGGGGTTGGCAATGAGCGGTTCTTC. This translates into CASPPQGGVGNERFF.

This clonotype appeared many times. The chain joins TRBV20-1 to TRBJ2-5; 9 bases line up with TRBD1. This CDR3 is 12 amino acids long. Germline lookup yields CDR1 DFQATT and CDR2 SNEGSKA (reference sequence). Germline trimming cut 2 bases from V and 10 bases from J; bases unmatched to any gene: 5. CDR3 DNA sequence: TGCAGTGCTAGAAAGACAGGGGGGCGCCAGTACTTC. It codes for CSARKTGGRQYF.

This sequence joins TRBV5-1 and TRBJ2-1, with 11 bases identical to TRBD2. The CDR3 runs to 24 residues. Germline V gives CDR1 SGHRS, CDR2 YFSETQ. Unmatched junction bases numbered 24, after V lost 1 base and J lost 0 bases. CDR3 loop: CASSLYGTSGNHKSPTSSYNEQFF. The DNA for the CDR3 is TGCGCCAGCAGCTTGTATGGGACTAGCGGCAATCACAAGTCCCCAACAAGCTCCTACAATGAGCAGTTCTTC.

The rearrangement uses TRBV5-1 and TRBJ2-1, with 10 bases matching TRBD2. V was clipped by 0 bases and J by 10 bases; unmatched bases: 10. The CDR3 runs 16 residues. Germline CDR1 is SGHRS and CDR2 is YFSETQ. In DNA form, the CDR3 reads TGCGCCAGCAGCTTGGATTTAGCGGGGGGCTCAGGGGAGCAGTTCTTC. Protein: CASSLDLAGGSGEQFF.

CDR3 in amino acids: CASRYRGGSTDTQYF. CDR3 DNA sequence: TGTGCCAGCAGGTACAGGGGAGGGTCCACAGATACGCAGTATTTT. This sequence joins TRBV2 and TRBJ2-3; D possibly matches TRBD1 or TRBD2 (7 bases each). The germline gives CDR1 SNHLY, CDR2 FYNNEI. The CDR3 consists of 15 residues. V was cut by 6 bases and J by 2 bases, with 15 bases left in between.

The rearrangement links TRBV5-1 to TRBJ1-2; D may be TRBD1 (6 bases). CDR3 length: 14 amino acids. Looked up from germline, CDR1 is SGHRS and CDR2 is YFSETQ. Trimming left V 4 bases short and J 2 bases short, with 12 bases between. The CDR3 bases are TGCGCCAGCAGCACTGACGGACAGAACTATGGCTACACCTTC. Translated, it gives CASSTDGQNYGYTF.

This clonotype was seen many times. The CDR3 protein is CASTSGAEIYGYTF. Here the CDR3 DNA reads TGCGCCAGCACTTCCGGGGCAGAAATCTATGGCTACACCTTC. The V and J genes are TRBV4-1 and TRBJ1-2, with D possibly TRBD1 on 5 matching bases. The CDR3 is 14 residues long. The V end lost 7 bases, the J end lost 4 bases, and 16 bases lay between the germline ends. The V gene's germline CDR1 is MGHRA and CDR2 YSYEKL.

The genes are TRBV6-1 and TRBJ1-1; D call uncertain. Deletions cut 2 bases from V and 2 bases from J, with 9 bases between. This CDR3 region has 14 residues. The germline gives CDR1 MNHNS, CDR2 SASEGT. The CDR3 coding sequence is TGTGCCAGCAGTGAAAGATCGGTAAACACTGAAGCTTTCTTT. Protein product: CASSERSVNTEAFF.

The J gene is TRBJ1-1, the V gene TRBV30; tentatively, D is TRBD1 (5 bases). Trimming pared 5 bases from V and 7 bases from J, leaving 14 bases between. The CDR3 loop spans 12 amino acids. The germline CDR1 and CDR2 sequences are GTSNPN and SVGIG (reference sequence). For the CDR3, the DNA is TGTGCCTGGGATGGTTACCAGGGTGAAGCTTTCTTT. Protein: CAWDGYQGEAFF. The full variable domain, rest sourced from reference TRBV30 and TRBJ1-1, is SQTIHQWPATLVQPVGSPLSLECTVEGTSNPNLYWYRQAAGRGLQLLFYSVGIGQISSEVPQNLSASRPQDRQFILSSKKLLLSDSGFYLCAWDGYQGEAFFGQGTRLTVV.

The chain employs TRBV10-1 and TRBJ2-1; D may correspond to TRBD1 or TRBD2 (5 bases each). The germline V gene encodes CDR1 WNHNN and CDR2 SYGVQD (reference sequence). CDR3 length: 14 residues. V was clipped by 4 bases and J by 9 bases, with 16 bases between them. CDR3 nucleotide sequence: TGCGCCAGCAGTGGAGGGACGGTCACAAGTGAGCAGTTCTTC. Protein: CASSGGTVTSEQFF.

The CDR3: CASSDFPGGRNEQFF. In DNA form, the CDR3 reads TGTGCCAGCAGTGACTTCCCGGGAGGGAGGAATGAGCAGTTCTTC. The chain is built from TRBV6-4 and TRBJ2-1; 8 nucleotides agree with TRBD2. After removal of 1 base from V and 7 bases from J, the junction contained 6 bases not matched to a gene. The CDR3 runs to 15 residues. Germline assignment: CDR1 MRHNA and CDR2 SNTAGT.

The chain links TRBV6-1 to TRBJ2-7, with 7 nucleotides matching TRBD2. Germline CDR1 is MNHNS and CDR2 is SASEGT. This CDR3 is built from 15 residues. Trimming at V came to 7 bases and at J to 4 bases, leaving 13 bases not matched to a gene. CDR3 protein: CASIGLTGGSYEQYF. In DNA form, the CDR3 reads TGTGCCAGCATCGGACTAACGGGAGGCTCATACGAGCAGTACTTC.

The gene calls are TRBV12-5 and TRBJ2-1; 11 nucleotides agree with TRBD1. J lost 10 bases, V lost 0 bases, and 14 bases had no gene match. Per germline, CDR1 LGHNT and CDR2 FRNRAP. The CDR3 consists of 18 residues. The CDR3 nucleotides are TGTGCTAGTGGTTTGGTACTCCCTTTCGGGACAGGGGGTGGGGAGCAGTTCTTC. It yields the protein CASGLVLPFGTGGGEQFF. The full variable domain, completed using reference TRBV12-5 and TRBJ2-1, is DARVTQTPRHKVTEMGQEVTMRCQPILGHNTVFWYRQTMMQGLELLAYFRNRAPLDDSGMPKDRFSAEMPDATLATLKIQPSEPRDSAVYFCASGLVLPFGTGGGEQFFGPGTRLTVL.

The V call is TRBV10-3, the J call TRBJ2-3; possible D gene TRBD2, 5 bases. This CDR3 contains 16 residues. Per germline, CDR1 ENHRY and CDR2 SYGVKD. The V and J ends lost 3 bases and 4 bases respectively, with 17 bases between them. CDR3 in amino acids: CAISDSGRAGADTQYF. The CDR3 bases are TGTGCCATCAGTGATTCCGGGCGGGCCGGGGCAGATACGCAGTATTTT.

The chain joins TRBV29-1 to TRBJ2-1; TRBD1 might be the D (5 bases). Germline V gene sequence: CDR1 SQVTM, CDR2 ANQGSEA. Trimming took 6 bases from V and 8 from J, leaving 11 bases between them. The CDR3 extends over 11 amino acids. CDR3 nucleotide sequence: TGCAGCGTGTGGGGCGCCTATGAGCAGTTCTTC. This codes for CSVWGAYEQFF.

In this sample, this clonotype turned up a few times. A read error may explain this, as a much larger clone is one base away. Here the CDR3 DNA reads TGCAGCGTTGTGGGGGGAAAGGATACGCGGTATTTT. Its protein is CSVVGGKDTRYF. The V call is TRBV29-1, the J call TRBJ2-3; D perhaps matches TRBD2 (6 bases). The CDR3 has 12 amino acids. The germline V gene encodes CDR1 SQVTM and CDR2 ANQGSEA.

The V call is TRBV6-1, the J call TRBJ2-3, with D possibly being TRBD1 (6 bases). V shed 2 bases and J shed 6 bases, with 12 bases lying between them. The germline V gene encodes CDR1 MNHNS and CDR2 SASEGT. CDR3 length: 14 residues. CDR3 sequence reads: CASSERQGLDTQYF. The CDR3 DNA follows: TGTGCCAGCAGTGAAAGGCAGGGGCTCGATACGCAGTATTTT.

The V gene is TRBV5-1, the J gene TRBJ2-5; no clear D gene. The CDR3 runs to 14 residues. Trimming stripped 0 bases from V and 5 bases from J, with 11 bases between. Germline CDR1 and CDR2: SGHRS and YFSETQ. CDR3 sequence reads: CASSLVCFTETQYF. The CDR3 region has the DNA TGCGCCAGCAGCTTGGTGTGCTTTACGGAGACCCAGTACTTC. Full variable domain (rest looked up from reference TRBV5-1 and TRBJ2-5): KAGVTQTPRYLIKTRGQQVTLSCSPISGHRSVSWYQQTPGQGLQFLFEYFSETQRNKGNFPGRFSGRQFSNSRSEMNVSTLELGDSALYLCASSLVCFTETQYFGPGTRLLVL.

This chain joins TRBV3-1 and TRBJ2-7, with TRBD2 identical over 11 bases. Germline lookup yields CDR1 LGHDT and CDR2 YNNKEL (reference sequence). CDR3 length: 15 residues. Unmatched junction bases numbered 6, after V lost 1 base and J lost 7 bases. The DNA for the CDR3 is TGTGCCAGCAGCCAAGTAGCGGGAGGGAGAGGGGAGCAGTACTTC. Its protein is CASSQVAGGRGEQYF.

This clonotype was seen only a few times. This chain uses TRBV28 with TRBJ2-3; TRBD1 might be the D (5 bases). Trimming pared 6 bases from V and 1 base from J, leaving 14 bases between. This CDR3 is built from 15 residues. The germline gives CDR1 MDHEN, CDR2 SYDVKM. The CDR3 reads CASSPSGPGTDTQYF. CDR3 in DNA: TGTGCCAGCAGCCCTTCAGGGCCGGGCACAGATACGCAGTATTTT.

The rearrangement links TRBV29-1 to TRBJ1-1, with 9 bases that match TRBD1. The trim removed 3 bases at V and 5 bases at J, leaving 4 bases unmatched. Germline V gives CDR1 SQVTM, CDR2 ANQGSEA. The CDR3 spans 13 residues. CDR3 sequence: CSVESDRGTEAFF. The CDR3 bases are TGCAGCGTTGAGTCGGACAGGGGTACTGAAGCTTTCTTT.

CDR3 nucleotides: TGTGCCAGCAGTTACTCCGGGACGGGTTCACCCCTCCACTTT. Amino acid sequence: CASSYSGTGSPLHF. The chain carries TRBV6-5 and TRBJ1-6, with D possibly being TRBD1 (5 bases). The CDR3 runs 14 residues. Trimming removed 0 bases at V and 9 bases at J, with 9 bases between. Per the germline V gene, CDR1 is MNHEY and CDR2 is SVGAGI.

This clonotype came up a few times. V gene TRBV5-1 combines with J gene TRBJ2-7, with TRBD2 matching over 10 bases. The germline gives CDR1 SGHRS, CDR2 YFSETQ. The J segment lost 5 bases and the V segment lost 0 bases, leaving 8 bases of the junction unmatched. CDR3 size: 16 residues. Written as DNA, the CDR3 is TGCGCCAGCAGCTTGGCGCCTAGCGGGAGTACCCACGAGCAGTACTTC. Amino acids: CASSLAPSGSTHEQYF.

This clonotype was recorded once. A clone one base away is much larger, so this may be a read error. The chain uses TRBV7-2 and TRBJ2-3; D is unresolved. Germline CDR1 reads SGHTA; CDR2 reads FQGNSA. This CDR3 contains 11 residues. The DNA for the CDR3 is TGTGCCGGCAGCCCCGCGAATACGCAGTATTTT. It specifies CAGSPANTQYF.